This TCR beta chain emerged from a study of cytomegalovirus exposure and HLA in healthy donors. Study-wide results and limits: Cytomegalovirus status was reportedly diagnosed by the classifier with high sensitivity and specificity. Overall, about 160 TCR beta chains were annotated as cytomegalovirus-associated. Confirmation in vitro established that a few CMV-associated chains were specific for CMV antigens.

Sequencing used immunoSEQ multiplex PCR; TCRdb keeps in-frame clones, though not all of them. The repertoire holds approximately 170,000 clones, with around 85% as singletons. On this clone itself: Its target is unknown.

The CDR3 contains 14 residues. The J segment lost 5 bases and the V segment lost 2 bases, leaving 5 bases of the junction unmatched. From germline, CDR1 is MNHNY and CDR2 SVGAGI (reference sequence). The TCR was taken from a man aged 18-30 years in good health and CMV-seropositive. Material for sequencing was PBMCs. J is TRBJ2-7 and V is TRBV6-6; 8 bases fit TRBD1. The CDR3 region is CASSYGQGQNEQYF. CDR3 coding DNA: TGTGCCAGCAGTTACGGACAGGGTCAAAACGAGCAGTACTTC.